This TCR beta chain is from a study of blood T cell repertoires in COVID-19. On the study more broadly: Specimens from acute and convalescent COVID-19 originated in the United States, Italy and Spain. Nucleic acid was either cDNA or gDNA, and it came from T cells, B-cell-depleted T cells, or PBMCs.

Authors' processing steps: Estimates of nucleated cell counts were drawn from the amplification of reference gene primers. Some clones are missing from TCRdb's copy, which holds only in-frame ones; the method was immunoSEQ multiplex PCR. V, J and clone size are taken as reported in that table, and D and trimming were inferred from the DNA itself. The data contain 85,000 to 130,000 clones, approximately 83% of them singletons. Residents of around 24 US areas, aged about 18 to 95 years, made up the participants. Germline V gene data show CDR1 as SGHVS and CDR2 as FQNEAQ. V trimming: 1 base; J trimming: 2 bases; junction bases outside the gene matches: 1. The CDR3 extends over 15 amino acids.

This TCR was sampled from a woman aged 45-59 years who had recovered from COVID-19. The chain joins TRBV7-8 to TRBJ2-1; 8 positions agree with TRBD2. The specimen was PBMCs or T cells enriched from blood (not recorded which). CDR3 loop: CASSLVSGAYNEQFF. CDR3 coding DNA: TGTGCCAGCAGCTTAGTTAGCGGGGCCTACAATGAGCAGTTCTTC.